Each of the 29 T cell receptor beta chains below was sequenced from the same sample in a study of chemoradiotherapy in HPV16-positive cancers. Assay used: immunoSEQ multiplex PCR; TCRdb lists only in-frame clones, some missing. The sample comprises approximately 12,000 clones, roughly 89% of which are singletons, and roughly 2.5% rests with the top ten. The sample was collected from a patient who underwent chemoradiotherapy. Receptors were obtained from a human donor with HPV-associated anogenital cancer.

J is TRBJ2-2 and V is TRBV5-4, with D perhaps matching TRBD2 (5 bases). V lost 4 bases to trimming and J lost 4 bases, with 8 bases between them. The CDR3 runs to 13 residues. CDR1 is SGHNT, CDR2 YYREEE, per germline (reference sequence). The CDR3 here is CASSLDFTGELFF. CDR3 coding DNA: TGTGCCAGCAGCCTGGACTTCACCGGGGAGCTGTTTTTT.

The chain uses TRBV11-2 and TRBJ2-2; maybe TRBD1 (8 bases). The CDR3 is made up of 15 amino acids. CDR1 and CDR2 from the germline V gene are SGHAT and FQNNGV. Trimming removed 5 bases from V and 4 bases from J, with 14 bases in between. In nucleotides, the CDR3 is TGTGCCAGCAGCCGCACAGGGGGGGTCACCGGGGAGCTGTTTTTT. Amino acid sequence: CASSRTGGVTGELFF.

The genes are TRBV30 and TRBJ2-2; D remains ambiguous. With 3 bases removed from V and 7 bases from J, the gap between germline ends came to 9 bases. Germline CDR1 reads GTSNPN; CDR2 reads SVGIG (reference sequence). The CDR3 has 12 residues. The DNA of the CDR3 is TGTGCCTGGAGGGTACTCGGCGGGGAGCTGTTTTTT. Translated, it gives CAWRVLGGELFF.

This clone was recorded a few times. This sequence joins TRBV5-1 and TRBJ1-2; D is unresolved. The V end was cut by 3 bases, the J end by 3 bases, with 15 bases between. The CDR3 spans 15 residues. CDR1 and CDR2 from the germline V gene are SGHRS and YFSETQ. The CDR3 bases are TGCGCCAGCAGCTCGGGAACCGGGAGGGACTATGGCTACACCTTC. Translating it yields CASSSGTGRDYGYTF.

In DNA, the CDR3 is TGTGCCAGCAGGAAAGACAGGGTTACGGACACTGAAGCTTTCTTT. It codes for CASRKDRVTDTEAFF. The chain employs TRBV6-5 and TRBJ1-1; 7 bases map to TRBD1. CDR3 length equals 15 residues. After removal of 6 bases from V and 3 bases from J, the junction contained 10 bases not matched to a gene. Germline lookup yields CDR1 MNHEY and CDR2 SVGAGI.

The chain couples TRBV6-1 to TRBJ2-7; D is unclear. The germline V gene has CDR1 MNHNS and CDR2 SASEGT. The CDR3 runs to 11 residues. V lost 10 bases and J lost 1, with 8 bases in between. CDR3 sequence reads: CATQESYEQYF. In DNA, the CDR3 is TGTGCCACCCAGGAATCCTACGAGCAGTACTTC.

This CDR3 is CASSVGRNTEAFF. The CDR3 DNA reads as TGTGCCAGCAGCGTAGGGAGGAACACTGAAGCTTTCTTT. The genes are TRBV9 and TRBJ1-1, with D unresolved. The CDR3 runs 13 residues. The V gene lost 0 bases and the J gene lost 1 base, with 4 bases spanning the gap. Germline V gene data show CDR1 as SGDLS and CDR2 as YYNGEE.

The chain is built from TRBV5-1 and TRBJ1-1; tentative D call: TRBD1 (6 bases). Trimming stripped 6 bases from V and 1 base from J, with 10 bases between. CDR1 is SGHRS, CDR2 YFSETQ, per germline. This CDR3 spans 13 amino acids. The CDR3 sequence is CASTRTANTEAFF. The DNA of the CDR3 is TGCGCCAGCACACGGACAGCGAACACTGAAGCTTTCTTT.

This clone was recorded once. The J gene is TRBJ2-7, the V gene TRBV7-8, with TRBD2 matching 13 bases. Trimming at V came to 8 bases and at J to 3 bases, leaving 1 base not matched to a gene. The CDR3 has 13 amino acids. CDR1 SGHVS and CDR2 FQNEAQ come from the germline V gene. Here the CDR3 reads CASRTSGSYEQYF. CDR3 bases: TGTGCCAGCCGGACTAGCGGGAGCTACGAGCAGTACTTC.

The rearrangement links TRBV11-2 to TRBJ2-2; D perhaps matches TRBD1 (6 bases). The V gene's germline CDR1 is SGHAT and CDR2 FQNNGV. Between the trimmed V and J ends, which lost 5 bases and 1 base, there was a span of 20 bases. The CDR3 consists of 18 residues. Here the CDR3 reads CASSRVPGHLVNTGELFF. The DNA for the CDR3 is TGTGCCAGCAGCAGGGTTCCGGGACACCTTGTGAACACCGGGGAGCTGTTTTTT.

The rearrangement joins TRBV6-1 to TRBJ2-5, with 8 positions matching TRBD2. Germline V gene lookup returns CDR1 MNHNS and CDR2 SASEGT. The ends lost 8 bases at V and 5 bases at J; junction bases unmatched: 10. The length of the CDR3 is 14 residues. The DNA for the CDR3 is TGTGCCAGCGGCCGGCCCGGGAGGGCTGAGACCCAGTACTTC. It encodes CASGRPGRAETQYF.

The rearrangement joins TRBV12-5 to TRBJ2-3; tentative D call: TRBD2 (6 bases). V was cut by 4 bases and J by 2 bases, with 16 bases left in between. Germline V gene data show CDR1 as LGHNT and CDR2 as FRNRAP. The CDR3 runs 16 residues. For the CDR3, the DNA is TGTGCTAGTGGTTGGCCTACGGGGGAAACCACAGATACGCAGTATTTT. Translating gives CASGWPTGETTDTQYF.

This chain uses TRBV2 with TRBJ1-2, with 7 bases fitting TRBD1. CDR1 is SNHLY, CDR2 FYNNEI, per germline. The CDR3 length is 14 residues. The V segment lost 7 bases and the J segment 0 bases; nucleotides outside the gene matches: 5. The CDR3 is CASKGTATNYGYTF. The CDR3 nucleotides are TGTGCCAGCAAGGGGACAGCCACTAACTATGGCTACACCTTC.

CDR3 bases: TGTGCCAGTAGAACCCTAGCGGGAGGGATCGGGGAGCTGTTTTTT. Residues: CASRTLAGGIGELFF. The chain is built from TRBV19 and TRBJ2-2; 12 nucleotides agree with TRBD2. This CDR3 comprises 15 residues. J lost 7 bases, V lost 6 bases, and 6 bases had no gene match. Germline V lookup: CDR1 LNHDA, CDR2 SQIVND (reference sequence).

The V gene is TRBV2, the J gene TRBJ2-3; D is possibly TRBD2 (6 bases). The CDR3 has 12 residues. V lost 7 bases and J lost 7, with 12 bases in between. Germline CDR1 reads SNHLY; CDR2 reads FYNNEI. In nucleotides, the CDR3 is TGTGCCAGCACCATGGGCGGGAATACGCAGTATTTT. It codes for CASTMGGNTQYF.

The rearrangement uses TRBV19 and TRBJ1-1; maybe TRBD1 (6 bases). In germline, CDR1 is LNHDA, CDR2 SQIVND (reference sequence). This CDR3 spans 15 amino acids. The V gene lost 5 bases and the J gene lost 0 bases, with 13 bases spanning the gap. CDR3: CASSSRTEVNTEAFF. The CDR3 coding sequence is TGTGCCAGTAGTTCACGGACAGAGGTGAACACTGAAGCTTTCTTT. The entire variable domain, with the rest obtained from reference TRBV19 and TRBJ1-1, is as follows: DGGITQSPKYLFRKEGQNVTLSCEQNLNHDAMYWYRQDPGQGLRLIYYSQIVNDFQKGDIAEGYSVSREKKESFPLTVTSAQKNPTAFYLCASSSRTEVNTEAFFGQGTRLTVV.

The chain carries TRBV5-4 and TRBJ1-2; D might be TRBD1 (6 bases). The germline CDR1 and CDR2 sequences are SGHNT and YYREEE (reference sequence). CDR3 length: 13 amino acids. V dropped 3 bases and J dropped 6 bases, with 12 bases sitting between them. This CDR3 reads CASSWTGANGYTF. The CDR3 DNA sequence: TGTGCCAGCAGCTGGACGGGGGCGAATGGCTACACCTTC. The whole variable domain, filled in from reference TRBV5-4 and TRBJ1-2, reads ETGVTQSPTHLIKTRGQQVTLRCSSQSGHNTVSWYQQALGQGPQFIFQYYREEENGRGNFPPRFSGLQFPNYSSELNVNALELDDSALYLCASSWTGANGYTFGSGTRLTVV.

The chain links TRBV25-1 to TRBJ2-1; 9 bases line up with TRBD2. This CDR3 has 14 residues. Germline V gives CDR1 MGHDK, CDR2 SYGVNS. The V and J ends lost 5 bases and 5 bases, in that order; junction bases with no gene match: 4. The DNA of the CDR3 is TGTGCCAGCAGTCCTAGCGGGATTCACAATGAGCAGTTCTTC. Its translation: CASSPSGIHNEQFF.

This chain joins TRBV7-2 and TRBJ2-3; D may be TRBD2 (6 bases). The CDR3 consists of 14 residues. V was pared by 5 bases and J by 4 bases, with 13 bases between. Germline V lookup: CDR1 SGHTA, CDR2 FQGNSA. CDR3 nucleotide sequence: TGTGCCAGCAGCCGAGGGGAGGCGGCAGATACGCAGTATTTT. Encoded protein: CASSRGEAADTQYF.

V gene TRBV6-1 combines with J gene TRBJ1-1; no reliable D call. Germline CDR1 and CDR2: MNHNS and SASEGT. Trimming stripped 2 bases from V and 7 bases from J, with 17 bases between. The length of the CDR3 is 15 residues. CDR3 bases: TGTGCCAGCAGTGAACGCCAACCACCTGTGAATGAAGCTTTCTTT. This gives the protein CASSERQPPVNEAFF.

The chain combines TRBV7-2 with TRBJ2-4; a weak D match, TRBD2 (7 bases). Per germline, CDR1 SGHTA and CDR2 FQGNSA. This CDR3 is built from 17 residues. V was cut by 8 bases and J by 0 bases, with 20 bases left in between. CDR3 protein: CASSLGGAGLAKNIQYF. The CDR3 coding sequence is TGTGCCAGCTCCTTAGGGGGGGCAGGGCTAGCCAAAAACATTCAGTACTTC.

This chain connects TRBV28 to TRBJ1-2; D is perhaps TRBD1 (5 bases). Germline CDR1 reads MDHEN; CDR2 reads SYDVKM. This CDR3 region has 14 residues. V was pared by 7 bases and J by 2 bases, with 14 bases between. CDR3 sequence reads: CASNPGGSNYGYTF. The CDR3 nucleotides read TGTGCCAGCAACCCGGGGGGTTCAAACTATGGCTACACCTTC.

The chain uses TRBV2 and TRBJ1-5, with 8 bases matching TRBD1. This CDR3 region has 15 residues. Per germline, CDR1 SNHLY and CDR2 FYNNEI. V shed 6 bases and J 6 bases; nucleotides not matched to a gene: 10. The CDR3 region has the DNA TGTGCCAGCAGGACAGGACAGGGATCTTTTCAGCCCCAGCATTTT. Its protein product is CASRTGQGSFQPQHF.

The CDR3 nucleotides read TGTGCCAGCAGCTTGGGGACAGGGCCCCCCTACAATGAGCAGTTCTTC. It yields the protein CASSLGTGPPYNEQFF. The V and J genes are TRBV5-4 and TRBJ2-1, with 8 bases that match TRBD1. This CDR3 has 16 amino acids. Germline CDR1 is SGHNT and CDR2 is YYREEE (reference sequence). J was trimmed by 2 bases and V by 0 bases; bases with no gene match: 4.

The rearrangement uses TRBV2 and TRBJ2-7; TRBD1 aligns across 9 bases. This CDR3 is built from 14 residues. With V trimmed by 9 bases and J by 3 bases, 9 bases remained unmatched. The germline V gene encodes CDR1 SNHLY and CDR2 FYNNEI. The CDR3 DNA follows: TGTGCCAGTAACACCGGGACAGGGAACTACGAGCAGTACTTC. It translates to CASNTGTGNYEQYF. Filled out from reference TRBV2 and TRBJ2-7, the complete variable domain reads EPEVTQTPSHQVTQMGQEVILRCVPISNHLYFYWYRQILGQKVEFLVSFYNNEISEKSEIFDDQFSVERPDGSNFTLKIRSTKLEDSAMYFCASNTGTGNYEQYFGPGTRLTVT.

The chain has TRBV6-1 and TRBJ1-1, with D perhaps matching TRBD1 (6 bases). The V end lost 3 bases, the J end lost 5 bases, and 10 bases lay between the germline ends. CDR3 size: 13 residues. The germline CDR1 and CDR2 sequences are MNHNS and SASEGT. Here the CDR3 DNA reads TGTGCCAGCAGTGATACAGGGAGTACTGAAGCTTTCTTT. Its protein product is CASSDTGSTEAFF.

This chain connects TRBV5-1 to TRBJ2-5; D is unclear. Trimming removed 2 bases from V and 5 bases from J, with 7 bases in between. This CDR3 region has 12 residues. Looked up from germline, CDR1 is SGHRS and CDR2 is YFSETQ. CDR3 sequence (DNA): TGCGCCAGCAGCTTCCCAGACGAGACCCAGTACTTC. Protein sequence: CASSFPDETQYF.

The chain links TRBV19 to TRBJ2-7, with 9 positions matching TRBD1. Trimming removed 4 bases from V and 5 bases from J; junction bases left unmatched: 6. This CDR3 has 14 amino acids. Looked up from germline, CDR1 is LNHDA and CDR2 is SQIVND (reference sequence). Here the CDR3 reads CASSTGTGYDEQYF. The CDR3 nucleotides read TGTGCCAGTAGTACCGGGACAGGGTATGACGAGCAGTACTTC.

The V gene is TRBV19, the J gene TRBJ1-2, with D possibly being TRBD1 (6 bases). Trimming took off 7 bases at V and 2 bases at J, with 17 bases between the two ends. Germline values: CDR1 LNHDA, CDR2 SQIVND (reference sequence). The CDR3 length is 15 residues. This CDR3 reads CASTIGSGHNYGYTF. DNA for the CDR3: TGTGCCAGTACCATCGGGTCGGGACACAACTATGGCTACACCTTC.